This T cell receptor beta chain appears in the sequencing data of a study of T-cell reconstitution after alpha-beta-depleted transplantation in children. In this sample, this clonotype turned up a few times. Germline V gene data show CDR1 as MGHDK and CDR2 as SYGVNS. Trimming left V 2 bases short and J 4 bases short, with 14 bases between. This CDR3 spans 15 amino acids. TCRbeta library construction was performed incorporating unique molecular identifiers. In TCRdb, the PCR reads were re-called with MiXCR into one record per CDR3 protein. The table includes over 200,000 distinct CDR3 sequences, approximately 9% detected once.

The origin of this receptor is a human donor who donated a stem cell graft to a child with acute lymphoblastic leukemia. The material sequenced was PBMCs from the stem cell graft donor, taken from the stem cell graft. The chain couples TRBV25-1 to TRBJ1-2, with D unresolved. This CDR3 is CASSEGNVLVYGYTF. In DNA, the CDR3 is TGTGCCAGCAGTGAAGGGAACGTCCTCGTCTATGGCTACACCTTC.